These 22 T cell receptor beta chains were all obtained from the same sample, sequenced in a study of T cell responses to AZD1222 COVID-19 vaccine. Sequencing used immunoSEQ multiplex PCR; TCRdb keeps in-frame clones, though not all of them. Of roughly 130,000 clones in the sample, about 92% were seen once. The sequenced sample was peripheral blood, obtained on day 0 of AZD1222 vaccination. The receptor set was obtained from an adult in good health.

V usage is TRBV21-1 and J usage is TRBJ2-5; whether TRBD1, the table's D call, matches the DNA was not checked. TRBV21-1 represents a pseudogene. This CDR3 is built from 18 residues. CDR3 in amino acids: CASRDLRSGTGRRETQYF. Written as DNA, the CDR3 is TGTGCCAGCAGGGATCTTAGGAGTGGGACAGGGAGAAGAGAGACCCAGTACTTC.

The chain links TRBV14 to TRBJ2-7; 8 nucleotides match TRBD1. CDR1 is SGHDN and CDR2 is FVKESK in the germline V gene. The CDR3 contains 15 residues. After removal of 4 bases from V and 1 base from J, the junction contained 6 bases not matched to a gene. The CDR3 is CASSRIRTGSYEQYF. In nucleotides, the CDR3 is TGTGCCAGCAGCCGTATCCGGACAGGGTCCTACGAGCAGTACTTC.

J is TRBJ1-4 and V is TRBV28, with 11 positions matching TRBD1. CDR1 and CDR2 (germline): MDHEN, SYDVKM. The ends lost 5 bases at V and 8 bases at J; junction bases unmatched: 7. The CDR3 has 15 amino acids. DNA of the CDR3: TGTGCCAGCAGTGAACCGGGACAGGGGGGGGAAAAACTGTTTTTT. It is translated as CASSEPGQGGEKLFF.

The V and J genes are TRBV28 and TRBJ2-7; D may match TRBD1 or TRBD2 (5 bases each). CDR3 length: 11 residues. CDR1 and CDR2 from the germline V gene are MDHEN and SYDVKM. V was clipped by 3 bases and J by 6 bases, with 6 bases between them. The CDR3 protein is CASSLGVEQYF. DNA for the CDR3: TGTGCCAGCAGTTTGGGGGTCGAGCAGTACTTC.

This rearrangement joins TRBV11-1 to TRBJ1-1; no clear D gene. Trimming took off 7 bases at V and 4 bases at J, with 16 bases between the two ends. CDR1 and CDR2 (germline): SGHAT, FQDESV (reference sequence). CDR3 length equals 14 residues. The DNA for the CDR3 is TGTGCCAGCACCCCCGGACGGACGGGCACTGAAGCTTTCTTT. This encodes CASTPGRTGTEAFF.

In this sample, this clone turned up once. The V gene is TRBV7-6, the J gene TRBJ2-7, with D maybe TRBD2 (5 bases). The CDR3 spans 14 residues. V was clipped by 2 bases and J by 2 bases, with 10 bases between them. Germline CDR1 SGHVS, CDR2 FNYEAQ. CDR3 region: CASSLTRVTYEQYF. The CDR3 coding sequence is TGTGCCAGCAGCTTAACGAGGGTGACCTACGAGCAGTACTTC.

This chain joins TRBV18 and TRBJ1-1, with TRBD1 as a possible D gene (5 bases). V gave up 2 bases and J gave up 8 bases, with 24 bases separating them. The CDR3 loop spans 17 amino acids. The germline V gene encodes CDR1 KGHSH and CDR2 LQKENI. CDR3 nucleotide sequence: TGTGCCAGCTCACCAATACTCAGGGCCCCCCAGTCGGAGGAAGCTTTCTTT. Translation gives CASSPILRAPQSEEAFF. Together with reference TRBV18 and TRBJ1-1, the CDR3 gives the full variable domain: NAGVMQNPRHLVRRRGQEARLRCSPMKGHSHVYWYRQLPEEGLKFMVYLQKENIIDESGMPKERFSAEFPKEGPSILRIQQVVRGDSAAYFCASSPILRAPQSEEAFFGQGTRLTVV.

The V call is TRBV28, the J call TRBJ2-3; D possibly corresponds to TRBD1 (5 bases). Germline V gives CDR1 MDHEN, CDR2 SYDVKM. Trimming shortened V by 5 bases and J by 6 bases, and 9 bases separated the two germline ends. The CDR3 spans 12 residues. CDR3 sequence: CASSLRVDTQYF. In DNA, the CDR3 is TGTGCCAGCAGTCTCAGGGTGGATACGCAGTATTTT.

The chain's CDR3 is CASSPTGQNNYGYTF. The CDR3 nucleotides read TGTGCCAGCAGCCCCACAGGGCAAAATAACTATGGCTACACCTTC. The V call is TRBV7-2, the J call TRBJ1-2, with a possible D match to TRBD1 (6 bases). The CDR3 contains 15 residues. Trimming took 5 bases from V and 1 from J, leaving 14 bases between them. CDR1 is SGHTA and CDR2 is FQGNSA in the germline V gene.

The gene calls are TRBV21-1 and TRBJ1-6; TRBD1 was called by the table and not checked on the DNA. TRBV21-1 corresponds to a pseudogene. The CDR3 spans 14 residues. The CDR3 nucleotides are TGTGCCAGGACGAACAGGGCGGCTAATTCACCCCTCCACTTT. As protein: CARTNRAANSPLHF.

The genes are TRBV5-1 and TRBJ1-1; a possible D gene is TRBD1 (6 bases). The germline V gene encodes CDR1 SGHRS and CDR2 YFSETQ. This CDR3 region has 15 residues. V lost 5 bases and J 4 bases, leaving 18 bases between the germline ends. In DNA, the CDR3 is TGCGCCAGCAGTGCTGCCCCGGGGGGGCGCACTGAAGCTTTCTTT. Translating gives CASSAAPGGRTEAFF. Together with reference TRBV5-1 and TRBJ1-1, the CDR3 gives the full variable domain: KAGVTQTPRYLIKTRGQQVTLSCSPISGHRSVSWYQQTPGQGLQFLFEYFSETQRNKGNFPGRFSGRQFSNSRSEMNVSTLELGDSALYLCASSAAPGGRTEAFFGQGTRLTVV.

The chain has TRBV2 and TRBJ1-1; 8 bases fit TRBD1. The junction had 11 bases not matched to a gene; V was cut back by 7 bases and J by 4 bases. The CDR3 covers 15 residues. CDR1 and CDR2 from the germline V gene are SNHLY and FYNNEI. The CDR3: CASKRIEQGVTEAFF. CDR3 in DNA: TGTGCCAGCAAAAGGATAGAACAGGGGGTCACTGAAGCTTTCTTT.

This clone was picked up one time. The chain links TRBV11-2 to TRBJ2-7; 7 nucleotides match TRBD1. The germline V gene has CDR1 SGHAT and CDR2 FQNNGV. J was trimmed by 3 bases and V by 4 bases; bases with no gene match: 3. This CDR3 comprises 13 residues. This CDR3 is CASSSRTGYEQYF. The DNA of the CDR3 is TGTGCCAGCAGCTCAAGGACAGGCTACGAGCAGTACTTC.

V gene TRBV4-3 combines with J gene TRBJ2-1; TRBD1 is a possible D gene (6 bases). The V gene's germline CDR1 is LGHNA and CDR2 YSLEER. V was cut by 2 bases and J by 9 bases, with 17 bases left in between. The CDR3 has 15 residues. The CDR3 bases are TGCGCCAGCAGCCAAATACAGGGTAGGCAGGGTGAGCAGTTCTTC. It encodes CASSQIQGRQGEQFF.

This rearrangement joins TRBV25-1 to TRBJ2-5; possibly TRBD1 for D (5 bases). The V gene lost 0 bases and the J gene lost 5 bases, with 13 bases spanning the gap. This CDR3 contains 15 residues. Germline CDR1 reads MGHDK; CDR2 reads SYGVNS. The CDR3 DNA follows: TGTGCCAGCAGTGAATATGGCAGGGAAGGGGAGACCCAGTACTTC. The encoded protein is CASSEYGREGETQYF.

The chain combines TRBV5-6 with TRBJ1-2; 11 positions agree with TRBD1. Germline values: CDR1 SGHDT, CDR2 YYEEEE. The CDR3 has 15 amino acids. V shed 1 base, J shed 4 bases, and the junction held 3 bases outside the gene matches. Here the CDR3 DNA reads TGTGCCAGCAGCTTGCGGACAGGGGGCGGCTATGGCTACACCTTC. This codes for CASSLRTGGGYGYTF.

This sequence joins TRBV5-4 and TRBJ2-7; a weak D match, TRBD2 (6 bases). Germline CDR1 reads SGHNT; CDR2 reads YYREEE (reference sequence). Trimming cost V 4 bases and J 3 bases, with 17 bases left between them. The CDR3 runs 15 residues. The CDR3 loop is CASSPGGTILYEQYF. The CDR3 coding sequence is TGTGCCAGCAGCCCAGGCGGGACGATACTCTACGAGCAGTACTTC.

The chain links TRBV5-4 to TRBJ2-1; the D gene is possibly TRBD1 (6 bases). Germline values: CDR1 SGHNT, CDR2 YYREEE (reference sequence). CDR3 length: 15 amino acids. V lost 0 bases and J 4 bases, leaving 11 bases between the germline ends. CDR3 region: CASSLGGRGYNEQFF. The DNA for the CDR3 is TGTGCCAGCAGCTTGGGGGGGCGAGGTTACAATGAGCAGTTCTTC.

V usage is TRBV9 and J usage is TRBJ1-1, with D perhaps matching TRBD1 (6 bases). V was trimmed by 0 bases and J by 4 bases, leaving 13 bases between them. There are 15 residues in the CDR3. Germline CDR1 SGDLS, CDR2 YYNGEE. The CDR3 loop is CASSVVGGKGTEAFF. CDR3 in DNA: TGTGCCAGCAGCGTAGTTGGGGGCAAAGGCACTGAAGCTTTCTTT.

The CDR3 nucleotides are TGCGCCAGCAGCCAAGAATACAAACAGTCCTATAATTCACCCCTCCACTTT. Translated, it gives CASSQEYKQSYNSPLHF. The rearrangement links TRBV4-3 to TRBJ1-6; D is unresolved. Trimming removed 0 bases from V and 1 base from J, with 10 bases in between. The CDR3 contains 17 residues. Germline V lookup: CDR1 LGHNA, CDR2 YSLEER.

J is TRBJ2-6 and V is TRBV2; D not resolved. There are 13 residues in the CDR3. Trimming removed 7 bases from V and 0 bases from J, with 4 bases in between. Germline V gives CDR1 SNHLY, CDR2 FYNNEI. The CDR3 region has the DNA TGTGCCAGCATGATCTCTGGGGCCAACGTCCTGACTTTC. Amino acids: CASMISGANVLTF.

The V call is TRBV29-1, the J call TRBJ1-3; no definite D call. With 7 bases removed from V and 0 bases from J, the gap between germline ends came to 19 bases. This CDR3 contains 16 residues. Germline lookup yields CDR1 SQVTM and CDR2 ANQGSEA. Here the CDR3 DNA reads TGCAGCGCCGACCGCCCGGACGGAGACTCTGGAAACACCATATATTTT. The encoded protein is CSADRPDGDSGNTIYF.